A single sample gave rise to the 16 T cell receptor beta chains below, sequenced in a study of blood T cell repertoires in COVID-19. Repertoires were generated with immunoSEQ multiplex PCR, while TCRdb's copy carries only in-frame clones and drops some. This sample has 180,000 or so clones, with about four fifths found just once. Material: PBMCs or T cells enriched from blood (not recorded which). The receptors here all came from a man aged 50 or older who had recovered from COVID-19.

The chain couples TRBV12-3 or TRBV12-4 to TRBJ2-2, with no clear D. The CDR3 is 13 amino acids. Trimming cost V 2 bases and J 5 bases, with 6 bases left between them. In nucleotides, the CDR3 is TGTGCCAGCAGTTTATCGGTTACCGGGGAGCTGTTTTTT. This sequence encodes CASSLSVTGELFF.

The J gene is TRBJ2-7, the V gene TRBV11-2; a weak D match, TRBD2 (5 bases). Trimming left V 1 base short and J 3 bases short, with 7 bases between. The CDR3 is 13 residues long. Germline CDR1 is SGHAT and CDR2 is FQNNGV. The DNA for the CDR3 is TGTGCCAGCAGCTTAGGGACTTTCTACGAGCAGTACTTC. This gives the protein CASSLGTFYEQYF. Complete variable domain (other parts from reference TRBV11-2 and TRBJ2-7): EAGVAQSPRYKIIEKRQSVAFWCNPISGHATLYWYQQILGQGPKLLIQFQNNGVVDDSQLPKDRFSAERLKGVDSTLKIQPAKLEDSAVYLCASSLGTFYEQYFGPGTRLTVT.

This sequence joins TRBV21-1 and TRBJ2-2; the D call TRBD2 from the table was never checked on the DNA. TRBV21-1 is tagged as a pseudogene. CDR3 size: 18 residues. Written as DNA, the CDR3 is TGTGCCAGCAGCAAAGTAGGAGCGGGAGGGCCGAACACCGGGGAGCTGTTTTTT. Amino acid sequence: CASSKVGAGGPNTGELFF.

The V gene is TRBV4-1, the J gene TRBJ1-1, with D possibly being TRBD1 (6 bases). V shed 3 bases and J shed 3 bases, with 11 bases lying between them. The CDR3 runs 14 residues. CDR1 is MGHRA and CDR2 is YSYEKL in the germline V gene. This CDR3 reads CASSHPKGDTEAFF. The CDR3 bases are TGCGCCAGCAGCCATCCCAAGGGGGACACTGAAGCTTTCTTT.

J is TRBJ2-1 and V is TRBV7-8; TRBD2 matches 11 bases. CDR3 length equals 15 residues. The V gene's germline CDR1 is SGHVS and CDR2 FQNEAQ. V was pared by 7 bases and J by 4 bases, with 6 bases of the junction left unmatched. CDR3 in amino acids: CASTKGLAAYNEQFF. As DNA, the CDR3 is TGTGCCAGCACCAAGGGACTAGCGGCGTACAATGAGCAGTTCTTC.

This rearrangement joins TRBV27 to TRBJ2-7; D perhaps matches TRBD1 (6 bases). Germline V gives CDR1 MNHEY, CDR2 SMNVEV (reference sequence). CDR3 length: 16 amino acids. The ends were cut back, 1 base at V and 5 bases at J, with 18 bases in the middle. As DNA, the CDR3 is TGTGCCAGCAGTTTATACCCGCCATCAGGACAGAACGAGCAGTACTTC. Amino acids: CASSLYPPSGQNEQYF.

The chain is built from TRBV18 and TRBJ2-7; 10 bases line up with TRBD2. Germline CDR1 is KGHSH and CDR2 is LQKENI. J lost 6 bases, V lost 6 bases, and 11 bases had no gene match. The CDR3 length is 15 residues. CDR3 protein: CASSPPVAGGSEQYF. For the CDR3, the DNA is TGTGCCAGCTCCCCGCCGGTAGCGGGAGGATCCGAGCAGTACTTC.

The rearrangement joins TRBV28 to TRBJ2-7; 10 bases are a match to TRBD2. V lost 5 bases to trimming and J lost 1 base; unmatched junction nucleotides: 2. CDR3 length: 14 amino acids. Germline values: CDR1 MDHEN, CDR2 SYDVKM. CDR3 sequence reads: CASSLSGRSYEQYF. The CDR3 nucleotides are TGTGCCAGCAGTCTTAGCGGGAGGTCCTACGAGCAGTACTTC.

CDR3 region: CAISESRGGGEKLFF. CDR3 DNA sequence: TGTGCCATCAGTGAGTCCCGCGGGGGAGGAGAAAAACTGTTTTTT. The chain combines TRBV10-3 with TRBJ1-4, with D possibly TRBD1 on 5 matching bases. From germline, CDR1 is ENHRY and CDR2 SYGVKD. The length of the CDR3 is 15 residues. Deletions cut 0 bases from V and 8 bases from J, with 13 bases between.

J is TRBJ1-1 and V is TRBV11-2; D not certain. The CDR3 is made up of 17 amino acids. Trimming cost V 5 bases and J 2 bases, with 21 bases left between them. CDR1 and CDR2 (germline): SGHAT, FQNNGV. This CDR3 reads CASSHVVSPVPNTEAFF. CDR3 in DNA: TGTGCCAGCAGCCACGTAGTAAGTCCCGTACCTAACACTGAAGCTTTCTTT.

CDR3 coding DNA: TGTGCCTGGGGGGACAAGGGATACTATGGCTACACCTTC. Amino acids: CAWGDKGYYGYTF. This chain links TRBV30 with TRBJ1-2; D perhaps matches TRBD1 (6 bases). Per the germline V gene, CDR1 is GTSNPN and CDR2 is SVGIG (reference sequence). The CDR3 runs to 13 residues. Trimming removed 5 bases at V and 3 bases at J, with 13 bases between.

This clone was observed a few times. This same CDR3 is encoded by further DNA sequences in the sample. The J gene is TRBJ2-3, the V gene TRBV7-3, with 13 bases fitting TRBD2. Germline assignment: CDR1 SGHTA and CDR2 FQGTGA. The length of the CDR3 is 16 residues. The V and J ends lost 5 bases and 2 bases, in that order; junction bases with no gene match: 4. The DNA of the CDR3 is TGTGCCAGCAGCCCGGGGACTAGCGGGGCCACAGATACGCAGTATTTT. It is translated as CASSPGTSGATDTQYF.

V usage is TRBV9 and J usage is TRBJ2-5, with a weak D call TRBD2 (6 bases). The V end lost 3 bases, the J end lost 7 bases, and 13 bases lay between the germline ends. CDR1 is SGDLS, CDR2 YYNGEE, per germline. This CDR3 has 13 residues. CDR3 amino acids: CASSETPLATQYF. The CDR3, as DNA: TGTGCCAGCAGCGAAACGCCACTAGCGACCCAGTACTTC. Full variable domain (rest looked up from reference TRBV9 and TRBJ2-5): DSGVTQTPKHLITATGQRVTLRCSPRSGDLSVYWYQQSLDQGLQFLIQYYNGEERAKGNILERFSAQQFPDLHSELNLSSLELGDSALYFCASSETPLATQYFGPGTRLLVL.

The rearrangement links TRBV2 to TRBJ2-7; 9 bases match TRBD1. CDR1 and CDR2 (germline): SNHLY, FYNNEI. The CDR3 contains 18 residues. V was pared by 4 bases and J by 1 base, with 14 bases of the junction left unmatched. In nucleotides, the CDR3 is TGTGCCAGCAGTGTCTACCCACCGGGACAGGGTGGTTCCTACGAGCAGTACTTC. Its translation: CASSVYPPGQGGSYEQYF.

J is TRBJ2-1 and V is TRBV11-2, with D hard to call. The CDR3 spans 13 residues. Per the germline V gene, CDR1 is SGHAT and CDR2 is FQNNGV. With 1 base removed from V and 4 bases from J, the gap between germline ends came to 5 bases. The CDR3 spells CASSLGLYNEQFF. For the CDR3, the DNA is TGTGCCAGCAGCTTAGGACTGTACAATGAGCAGTTCTTC.

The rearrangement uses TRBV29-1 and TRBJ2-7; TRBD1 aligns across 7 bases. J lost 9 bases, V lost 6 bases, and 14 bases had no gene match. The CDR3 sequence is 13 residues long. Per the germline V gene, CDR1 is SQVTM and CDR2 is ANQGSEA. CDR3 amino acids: CSVTAQTGTGQYF. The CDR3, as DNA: TGCAGCGTCACCGCTCAGACAGGGACGGGGCAGTACTTC.